Listed here are 14 T cell receptor beta chains from one sample, sequenced in a study of T cells in Graves' hyperthyroidism and ophthalmopathy. Amplification of TCR beta CDR3 regions used RNA as the template. The study used the HTBI primer set for a first-round RT-PCR of the TCR CDR3. TCRdb passed the multiplex PCR reads through MiXCR, listing each CDR3 protein once. This sample has some 620,000 distinct CDR3 sequences; roughly 16% occur once, and the top ten carry 3.8%. Material: blood. These receptors all stem from a woman between 25 and 40 years old with Graves' hyperthyroidism.

This clonotype was seen at least ten times. The CDR3 DNA follows: TGTGCCAGCAGTCCCCGTCGGGCAGGGATGACTGGAAACACCATATATTTT. Encoded protein: CASSPRRAGMTGNTIYF. The genes are TRBV28 and TRBJ1-3; the D gene is possibly TRBD1 (5 bases). CDR1 is MDHEN, CDR2 SYDVKM, per germline. Trimming stripped 5 bases from V and 2 bases from J, with 19 bases between. The CDR3 loop spans 17 amino acids.

This clonotype has only a few counts. This chain connects TRBV20-1 to TRBJ2-7; 7 bases align to TRBD2. This CDR3 is built from 17 residues. Germline V gives CDR1 DFQATT, CDR2 SNEGSKA (reference sequence). With V trimmed by 5 bases and J by 1 base, 17 bases remained unmatched. This CDR3 is CSAGSWIPRLASYEQYF. In DNA, the CDR3 is TGCAGTGCTGGGTCGTGGATACCCAGACTAGCATCCTACGAGCAGTACTTC.

The table lists this clonotype with many counts. The CDR3 nucleotides are TGTGCCAGCAGCCCCTCTACGGGTCCCCAGGCCCCAGATACGCAGTATTTT. It yields the protein CASSPSTGPQAPDTQYF. The chain carries TRBV7-9 and TRBJ2-3; D call uncertain. V gave up 5 bases and J gave up 4 bases, with 22 bases separating them. Germline V gives CDR1 SEHNR, CDR2 FQNEAQ (reference sequence). CDR3 length equals 17 residues.

This clonotype was detected only a few times. V and J are TRBV20-1 and TRBJ2-5; D ambiguous. Trimming took 0 bases from V and 3 from J, leaving 8 bases between them. The CDR3 is 13 amino acids. The germline V gene has CDR1 DFQATT and CDR2 SNEGSKA (reference sequence). As DNA, the CDR3 is TGCAGTGCTAGAGATCAAAGCAAAGAGACCCAGTACTTC. This translates into CSARDQSKETQYF.

The sample holds many counts of this clonotype. The chain links TRBV12-3 or TRBV12-4 to TRBJ2-1; 11 bases align to TRBD1. V shed 7 bases, J shed 8 bases, and the junction held 7 bases outside the gene matches. The CDR3 runs 14 residues. CDR3 nucleotide sequence: TGTGCCAGCAAAACGGACAGGGGGCCTGATGAGCAGTTCTTC. This sequence encodes CASKTDRGPDEQFF.

This clonotype was observed at least ten times. This chain uses TRBV30 with TRBJ1-4, with 8 nucleotides matching TRBD1. With 4 bases clipped from V and 4 bases from J, the junction kept 8 bases outside the gene matches. CDR1 and CDR2 (germline): GTSNPN, SVGIG (reference sequence). The CDR3 runs 15 residues. CDR3 DNA: TGTGCCTGGATGTCCGGACAGGGCATTAATGAAAAACTGTTTTTT. Its protein product is CAWMSGQGINEKLFF. Full variable domain (rest looked up from reference TRBV30 and TRBJ1-4): SQTIHQWPATLVQPVGSPLSLECTVEGTSNPNLYWYRQAAGRGLQLLFYSVGIGQISSEVPQNLSASRPQDRQFILSSKKLLLSDSGFYLCAWMSGQGINEKLFFGSGTQLSVL.

The rearrangement uses TRBV28 and TRBJ1-2, with a weak D call TRBD1 (5 bases). There are 14 residues in the CDR3. Trimming stripped 3 bases from V and 6 bases from J, with 14 bases between. Germline CDR1 and CDR2: MDHEN and SYDVKM. CDR3 sequence reads: CASSFGSAGHGYTF. The CDR3 region has the DNA TGTGCCAGCAGTTTCGGAAGTGCAGGGCATGGCTACACCTTC.

This clonotype was picked up many times. The chain couples TRBV2 to TRBJ2-3, with 13 bases aligning to TRBD2. Per the germline V gene, CDR1 is SNHLY and CDR2 is FYNNEI. The CDR3 runs 17 residues. V lost 8 bases, J lost 4 bases, and 12 bases stayed unmatched. The CDR3 spells CASYGLAGEDYSDTQYF. CDR3 bases: TGTGCCAGCTACGGACTAGCGGGAGAGGATTACTCAGATACGCAGTATTTT.

The genes are TRBV10-1 and TRBJ2-7, with D unresolved. The V gene's germline CDR1 is WNHNN and CDR2 SYGVQD (reference sequence). V lost 0 bases to trimming and J lost 6 bases, with 9 bases between them. The CDR3 has 13 amino acids. DNA of the CDR3: TGCGCCAGCAGTGAGTCGATGGCCGTCGAGCAGTACTTC. This translates into CASSESMAVEQYF.

This clonotype has ten or more counts. Relative to the germline gene, one junction end is altered; a read error may explain this. The chain couples TRBV5-1 to TRBJ2-3; tentative D call: TRBD1 (5 bases). Per the germline V gene, CDR1 is SGHRS and CDR2 is YFSETQ. CDR3 size: 14 residues. This CDR3 reads CASSSQGSTDTQYF. Written as DNA, the CDR3 is TGTGCCAGCAGTTCCCAGGGTAGCACAGATACGCAGTATTTT.

This clonotype was seen ten or more times. The genes are TRBV3-1 and TRBJ1-1; D is uncertain. Trimming removed 0 bases from V and 5 bases from J, with 7 bases in between. The CDR3 runs 13 residues. Germline assignment: CDR1 LGHDT and CDR2 YNNKEL (reference sequence). CDR3 region: CASSQDRRTEAFF. CDR3 coding DNA: TGTGCCAGCAGCCAAGACAGAAGGACTGAAGCTTTCTTT.

The chain uses TRBV6-1 and TRBJ2-1, with 8 bases that match TRBD2. Trimming took 2 bases from V and 4 from J; bases not matched to a gene: 4. Germline CDR1 and CDR2: MNHNS and SASEGT. This CDR3 has 15 residues. The CDR3 DNA is TGTGCCAGCAGTGAAAACGGGAGGGCTTACAATGAGCAGTTCTTC. It translates to CASSENGRAYNEQFF.

Many counts were recorded for this clonotype. The rearrangement links TRBV28 to TRBJ2-3; TRBD2 agrees at 13 bases. This CDR3 has 16 residues. Per the germline V gene, CDR1 is MDHEN and CDR2 is SYDVKM. J was trimmed by 4 bases and V by 6 bases; bases with no gene match: 7. As DNA, the CDR3 is TGTGCCAGCAGCCCCCGGACTAGCGGGAGCGCAGATACGCAGTATTTT. Protein product: CASSPRTSGSADTQYF. The full variable domain, its missing parts supplied by reference TRBV28 and TRBJ2-3, is DVKVTQSSRYLVKRTGEKVFLECVQDMDHENMFWYRQDPGLGLRLIYFSYDVKMKEKGDIPEGYSVSREKKERFSLILESASTNQTSMYLCASSPRTSGSADTQYFGPGTRLTVL.

This clonotype occurred many times. This chain joins TRBV3-1 and TRBJ2-1; D gene uncertain. The V gene lost 7 bases and the J gene lost 3 bases, with 7 bases spanning the gap. The CDR3 length is 12 residues. Germline assignment: CDR1 LGHDT and CDR2 YNNKEL (reference sequence). CDR3 sequence reads: CASISIYNEQFF. The DNA for the CDR3 is TGTGCCAGCATTTCTATCTACAATGAGCAGTTCTTC.